This T cell receptor (beta chain) was obtained from a study of cytomegalovirus exposure and HLA in healthy donors. Study conclusions and caveats: CMV serostatus was the only immune exposure information that was available.

Note on this clone: Its antigen is not known.

The V gene end was trimmed by 3 bases and the J gene end by 6 bases; junction bases not matched to a gene: 9. The CDR3 spans 17 residues. CDR1 LNHNV and CDR2 YYDKDF come from the germline V gene (reference sequence). 60 Vbeta and 13 Jbeta primers were used in PCR. Clones were sequenced by immunoSEQ multiplex PCR, and TCRdb holds only the in-frame ones, with some missing. The table shows around 100,000 clones, with over 75% occurring only once. The chain recombines TRBV15 with TRBJ2-1; 12 nucleotides line up with TRBD2. The sequence was collected from a woman younger than 35 in good health and CMV-seropositive. The sample taken for sequencing was PBMCs. The CDR3 nucleotides read TGTGCCACCAGCAGGAGGACTAGCGGGACTTACCCCAATGAGCAGTTCTTC. Its protein is CATSRRTSGTYPNEQFF.